Below are 32 T cell receptor beta chains sequenced from a single sample in a study of radiotherapy plus CTLA-4 blockade in lung cancer. Profiling relied on immunoSEQ multiplex PCR, and the TCRdb table lists in-frame clones only, not all of them. The table has 15,000 to 20,000 clones, about 83% seen once. The sequencing here drew on peripheral blood, taken from a patient treated with radiotherapy plus ipilimumab. The receptors derive from a human donor with non-small cell lung cancer whose response to radiotherapy plus ipilimumab could not be evaluated.

J is TRBJ2-1 and V is TRBV5-6; 8 bases are a match to TRBD1. Germline lookup yields CDR1 SGHDT and CDR2 YYEEEE. This CDR3 spans 14 amino acids. J lost 5 bases, V lost 4 bases, and 5 bases had no gene match. CDR3 nucleotide sequence: TGTGCCAGCAGCGCCCAGGGGGCCCACAATGAGCAGTTCTTC. Protein: CASSAQGAHNEQFF. The whole variable domain, remainder taken from reference TRBV5-6 and TRBJ2-1, is DAGVTQSPTHLIKTRGQQVTLRCSPKSGHDTVSWYQQALGQGPQFIFQYYEEEERQRGNFPDRFSGHQFPNYSSELNVNALLLGDSALYLCASSAQGAHNEQFFGPGTRLTVL.

This sequence joins TRBV5-1 and TRBJ2-5; TRBD2 matches 8 bases. V trimming: 4 bases; J trimming: 2 bases; junction bases outside the gene matches: 10. CDR3 length: 16 amino acids. Germline CDR1 is SGHRS and CDR2 is YFSETQ. This CDR3 reads CASSTHSGAGQETQYF. The CDR3, as DNA: TGCGCCAGCAGCACCCATAGCGGGGCCGGGCAAGAGACCCAGTACTTC.

The gene calls are TRBV7-9 and TRBJ2-5; a possible D gene is TRBD2 (5 bases). This CDR3 spans 17 amino acids. Germline CDR1 reads SEHNR; CDR2 reads FQNEAQ (reference sequence). The V and J ends lost 8 bases and 5 bases respectively, with 27 bases between them. For the CDR3, the DNA is TGTGCCAGCTCGGAGAGTAGCGTTGTTGGTGGAAGGGAGACCCAGTACTTC. Its protein is CASSESSVVGGRETQYF.

The chain is built from TRBV6-6 and TRBJ2-7; 10 nucleotides align to TRBD1. J lost 4 bases, V lost 0 bases, and 6 bases had no gene match. Germline V gene data show CDR1 as MNHNY and CDR2 as SVGAGI (reference sequence). This CDR3 is built from 16 residues. The DNA for the CDR3 is TGTGCCAGCAGTTACTCGGGATGGGACAGGGGATACGAGCAGTACTTC. Translation gives CASSYSGWDRGYEQYF.

J is TRBJ1-1 and V is TRBV21-1. TRBV21-1 is a pseudogene. The CDR3 covers 13 residues. The CDR3 coding sequence is TGTGCCACGGGGGGACTGAGGAACACTGAAGCTTTCTTT. Protein sequence: CATGGLRNTEAFF.

The chain joins TRBV11-2 to TRBJ1-3; TRBD1 might be the D (5 bases). The germline gives CDR1 SGHAT, CDR2 FQNNGV. Deletions cut 1 base from V and 0 bases from J, with 7 bases between. This CDR3 spans 15 amino acids. The CDR3, as DNA: TGTGCCAGCAGCTTAGTTAGGGGCTCTGGAAACACCATATATTTT. Residues: CASSLVRGSGNTIYF.

This chain uses TRBV2 with TRBJ2-2; D is perhaps TRBD2 (7 bases). The germline V and J ends were trimmed by 10 bases and 3 bases, with 12 bases remaining between them. Looked up from germline, CDR1 is SNHLY and CDR2 is FYNNEI. The CDR3 extends over 13 amino acids. The CDR3 loop reads CATSGGHTGELFF. The CDR3 nucleotides read TGTGCCACCTCCGGGGGGCACACCGGGGAGCTGTTTTTT.

This chain uses TRBV7-2 with TRBJ2-3; TRBD2 matches 16 bases. V was clipped by 2 bases and J by 3 bases; unmatched bases: 5. This CDR3 has 18 amino acids. CDR1 and CDR2 (germline): SGHTA, FQGNSA. CDR3 in amino acids: CASSLWGTSGGETDTQYF. Written as DNA, the CDR3 is TGTGCCAGCAGCTTATGGGGGACTAGCGGGGGGGAAACAGATACGCAGTATTTT.

The chain employs TRBV18 and TRBJ2-5; 9 bases map to TRBD2. The CDR3 consists of 16 residues. Germline CDR1 and CDR2: KGHSH and LQKENI. The V gene end was trimmed by 4 bases and the J gene end by 1 base; junction bases not matched to a gene: 7. DNA of the CDR3: TGTGCCAGCTCACAGGACCTTAGCGGGAGCCAAGAGACCCAGTACTTC. Its protein is CASSQDLSGSQETQYF. Supplemented by reference TRBV18 and TRBJ2-5, the full variable domain reads NAGVMQNPRHLVRRRGQEARLRCSPMKGHSHVYWYRQLPEEGLKFMVYLQKENIIDESGMPKERFSAEFPKEGPSILRIQQVVRGDSAAYFCASSQDLSGSQETQYFGPGTRLLVL.

This clone qualifies as medium-sized. The V and J genes are TRBV5-1 and TRBJ2-2, with unresolved D. CDR3 length: 13 amino acids. V lost 0 bases, J lost 8 bases, and 8 bases lay in between. Germline assignment: CDR1 SGHRS and CDR2 YFSETQ. CDR3 amino acids: CASSLDWQGELFF. CDR3 sequence (DNA): TGCGCCAGCAGCTTGGATTGGCAGGGGGAGCTGTTTTTT.

The rearrangement links TRBV7-9 to TRBJ2-7; TRBD2 matches at 7 bases. Germline V lookup: CDR1 SEHNR, CDR2 FQNEAQ (reference sequence). V lost 3 bases, J lost 4 bases, and 9 bases stayed unmatched. The CDR3 totals 15 residues. The CDR3 DNA reads as TGTGCCAGCAGCTTCGGTCTGGGGGGGGGATACGAGCAGTACTTC. It codes for CASSFGLGGGYEQYF. Looking up the rest from reference TRBV7-9 and TRBJ2-7 gives the full variable domain: DTGVSQNPRHKITKRGQNVTFRCDPISEHNRLYWYRQTLGQGPEFLTYFQNEAQLEKSRLLSDRFSAERPKGSFSTLEIQRTEQGDSAMYLCASSFGLGGGYEQYFGPGTRLTVT.

This clone was seen just once. The chain uses TRBV28 and TRBJ1-4; D gene unclear. Trimming took off 3 bases at V and 5 bases at J, with 16 bases between the two ends. CDR1 and CDR2 from the germline V gene are MDHEN and SYDVKM. The CDR3 covers 16 residues. The CDR3 here is CASSLGGGGLNEKLFF. CDR3 in DNA: TGTGCCAGCAGTTTGGGAGGAGGCGGATTAAATGAAAAACTGTTTTTT.

This clone is a singleton in its sample. V gene TRBV6-4 combines with J gene TRBJ1-1; TRBD1 might be the D (6 bases). Deletions cut 0 bases from V and 5 bases from J, with 10 bases between. Per the germline V gene, CDR1 is MRHNA and CDR2 is SNTAGT. The CDR3 runs 14 residues. The chain's CDR3 is CASSDSSRGTEAFF. CDR3 nucleotides: TGTGCCAGCAGTGACTCGTCTAGGGGGACTGAAGCTTTCTTT.

J is TRBJ1-1 and V is TRBV18; D is uncertain. The V end lost 4 bases, the J end lost 1 base, and 7 bases lay between the germline ends. The CDR3 length is 13 residues. Germline lookup yields CDR1 KGHSH and CDR2 LQKENI. CDR3 bases: TGTGCCAGCTCACAAGACTGGAACACTGAAGCTTTCTTT. Protein product: CASSQDWNTEAFF.

The chain links TRBV28 to TRBJ1-2; 8 bases line up with TRBD1. The germline V gene encodes CDR1 MDHEN and CDR2 SYDVKM. The V gene end was trimmed by 5 bases and the J gene end by 9 bases; junction bases not matched to a gene: 17. CDR3 length equals 16 residues. The CDR3 DNA reads TGTGCCAGCAGTCACGGGACAGGCCCCCCCGGTGAGAGCTACACCTTC. This codes for CASSHGTGPPGESYTF.

The chain is built from TRBV7-2 and TRBJ2-3; 10 nucleotides align to TRBD2. This CDR3 has 16 amino acids. V gave up 2 bases and J gave up 3 bases; unmatched junction bases: 5. Germline lookup yields CDR1 SGHTA and CDR2 FQGNSA. DNA of the CDR3: TGTGCCAGCAGCTTACGGACTAGCGGAAAAACAGATACGCAGTATTTT. As protein: CASSLRTSGKTDTQYF.

This clone was recorded once. The rearrangement joins TRBV7-2 to TRBJ2-7; the match to TRBD2 covers 7 bases. Germline loops: CDR1 SGHTA, CDR2 FQGNSA. The V and J ends lost 4 bases and 9 bases, in that order; junction bases with no gene match: 9. The CDR3 has 13 residues. Written as DNA, the CDR3 is TGTGCCAGCAGCTGGCCTAGCGGAATGACGCAGTACTTC. The encoded protein is CASSWPSGMTQYF.

This clone was picked up a small number of times. The chain recombines TRBV13 with TRBJ2-1, with 9 bases lining up with TRBD2. Trimming took 0 bases from V and 5 from J; bases not matched to a gene: 5. Germline CDR1 PRHDT, CDR2 FYEKMQ (reference sequence). The CDR3 is 16 amino acids. The CDR3 DNA reads TGTGCCAGCAGCTTAGGCCGGGCGGGAGGGAACAATGAGCAGTTCTTC. The encoded protein is CASSLGRAGGNNEQFF. Together with reference TRBV13 and TRBJ2-1, the CDR3 gives the full variable domain: AAGVIQSPRHLIKEKRETATLKCYPIPRHDTVYWYQQGPGQDPQFLISFYEKMQSDKGSIPDRFSAQQFSDYHSELNMSSLELGDSALYFCASSLGRAGGNNEQFFGPGTRLTVL.

This sequence joins TRBV7-9 and TRBJ2-5; 8 bases fit TRBD2. The CDR3 length is 15 residues. Germline V gene data show CDR1 as SEHNR and CDR2 as FQNEAQ (reference sequence). After removal of 5 bases from V and 4 bases from J, the junction contained 9 bases not matched to a gene. In DNA form, the CDR3 reads TGTGCCAGCAGCGTCCCCCGGGGGGGATTAGAGACCCAGTACTTC. This sequence encodes CASSVPRGGLETQYF.

The J gene is TRBJ2-2, the V gene TRBV5-1; 7 bases line up with TRBD2. The CDR3 is made up of 14 amino acids. With 3 bases clipped from V and 8 bases from J, the junction kept 7 bases outside the gene matches. CDR1 and CDR2 (germline): SGHRS, YFSETQ. CDR3 loop: CASSWGGRSGELFF. CDR3 nucleotide sequence: TGCGCCAGCAGCTGGGGGGGAAGATCAGGGGAGCTGTTTTTT. Full variable domain (rest looked up from reference TRBV5-1 and TRBJ2-2): KAGVTQTPRYLIKTRGQQVTLSCSPISGHRSVSWYQQTPGQGLQFLFEYFSETQRNKGNFPGRFSGRQFSNSRSEMNVSTLELGDSALYLCASSWGGRSGELFFGEGSRLTVL.

The chain combines TRBV2 with TRBJ2-2, with TRBD1 matching 9 bases. The trim removed 2 bases at V and 9 bases at J, leaving 7 bases unmatched. Germline V gene lookup returns CDR1 SNHLY and CDR2 FYNNEI. This CDR3 has 15 residues. CDR3 sequence reads: CASSERQDRGWELFF. The DNA of the CDR3 is TGTGCCAGCAGTGAAAGGCAGGACAGGGGATGGGAGCTGTTTTTT.

The chain is built from TRBV6-6 and TRBJ2-7; the match to TRBD1 covers 9 bases. Germline lookup yields CDR1 MNHNY and CDR2 SVGAGI (reference sequence). The CDR3 loop spans 14 amino acids. J was trimmed by 2 bases and V by 2 bases; bases with no gene match: 1. CDR3 amino acids: CASSYGTGTYEQYF. In DNA, the CDR3 is TGTGCCAGCAGTTACGGGACAGGGACCTACGAGCAGTACTTC.

The gene calls are TRBV28 and TRBJ1-5; perhaps TRBD1 as D (6 bases). Trimming removed 10 bases from V and 1 base from J, with 11 bases in between. Germline-derived CDR1 and CDR2 are MDHEN and SYDVKM. This CDR3 region has 13 residues. The CDR3 here is CATARGSNQPQHF. The CDR3, as DNA: TGTGCCACAGCGAGGGGGAGCAATCAGCCCCAGCATTTT.

The chain combines TRBV29-1 with TRBJ2-4, with D perhaps matching TRBD1 (5 bases). There are 12 residues in the CDR3. Germline CDR1 SQVTM, CDR2 ANQGSEA. V lost 6 bases and J lost 8, with 14 bases in between. The CDR3 loop reads CSVLTDADIQYF. The CDR3 region has the DNA TGCAGCGTCCTGACAGACGCGGACATTCAGTACTTC.

This chain connects TRBV29-1 to TRBJ2-7, with 7 bases aligning to TRBD1. This CDR3 is built from 14 residues. Trimming removed 0 bases from V and 4 bases from J; junction bases left unmatched: 6. Looked up from germline, CDR1 is SQVTM and CDR2 is ANQGSEA. The CDR3 here is CSVEDTGEGYEQYF. The CDR3 DNA sequence: TGCAGCGTTGAAGACACAGGGGAAGGGTACGAGCAGTACTTC.

The chain combines TRBV2 with TRBJ1-2; possibly TRBD1 for D (6 bases). The V and J ends lost 6 bases and 8 bases respectively, with 19 bases between them. Germline lookup yields CDR1 SNHLY and CDR2 FYNNEI. The CDR3 totals 14 residues. The CDR3 here is CASRGHGQSAGYTF. The CDR3 region has the DNA TGTGCCAGCAGGGGTCATGGACAGTCAGCCGGCTACACCTTC.

This clone was seen more than once but under ten times. The rearrangement joins TRBV5-1 to TRBJ2-2; 11 positions agree with TRBD1. The germline CDR1 and CDR2 sequences are SGHRS and YFSETQ. The trim removed 0 bases at V and 1 base at J, leaving 5 bases unmatched. This CDR3 spans 18 amino acids. The DNA for the CDR3 is TGCGCCAGCAGCTTGGGGACAGGGGGCAAATTGAACACCGGGGAGCTGTTTTTT. It codes for CASSLGTGGKLNTGELFF.

This chain uses TRBV6-1 with TRBJ2-7; D is perhaps TRBD1 (6 bases). Germline CDR1 reads MNHNS; CDR2 reads SASEGT. The length of the CDR3 is 12 residues. V lost 8 bases, J lost 3 bases, and 11 bases lay in between. The chain's CDR3 is CASRDTNYEQYF. DNA of the CDR3: TGTGCCAGCCGGGACACAAACTACGAGCAGTACTTC.

The chain carries TRBV7-9 and TRBJ2-2; 11 bases are a match to TRBD2. Per the germline V gene, CDR1 is SEHNR and CDR2 is FQNEAQ (reference sequence). The V gene end was trimmed by 6 bases and the J gene end by 6 bases; junction bases not matched to a gene: 3. The CDR3 extends over 14 amino acids. CDR3 sequence: CASSQTSGAGELFF. CDR3 DNA: TGTGCCAGCAGTCAGACTAGCGGGGCCGGGGAGCTGTTTTTT.

The chain's CDR3 is CASLQDSGNTIYF. CDR3 in DNA: TGTGCCAGCTTACAGGACTCTGGAAACACCATATATTTT. V gene TRBV2 combines with J gene TRBJ1-3, with D tentatively TRBD1 (5 bases). This CDR3 region has 13 residues. V lost 8 bases, J lost 0 bases, and 8 bases lay in between. Looked up from germline, CDR1 is SNHLY and CDR2 is FYNNEI.

The chain joins TRBV9 to TRBJ2-7, with 8 bases matching TRBD2. The CDR3 totals 15 residues. Germline V gene sequence: CDR1 SGDLS, CDR2 YYNGEE. Trimming removed 1 base from V and 0 bases from J; junction bases left unmatched: 3. CDR3 sequence (DNA): TGTGCCAGCAGCGTAAGTAGCGGGAACTCCTACGAGCAGTACTTC. Protein: CASSVSSGNSYEQYF. Complete variable domain (other parts from reference TRBV9 and TRBJ2-7): DSGVTQTPKHLITATGQRVTLRCSPRSGDLSVYWYQQSLDQGLQFLIQYYNGEERAKGNILERFSAQQFPDLHSELNLSSLELGDSALYFCASSVSSGNSYEQYFGPGTRLTVT.

The chain uses TRBV28 and TRBJ1-5; a weak D match, TRBD1 (6 bases). Germline values: CDR1 MDHEN, CDR2 SYDVKM. The V end was cut by 4 bases, the J end by 0 bases, with 16 bases between. The CDR3 runs 17 residues. The CDR3 spells CASSSSTGIYSNQPQHF. DNA of the CDR3: TGTGCCAGCAGTTCGTCTACAGGGATCTATAGCAATCAGCCCCAGCATTTT.